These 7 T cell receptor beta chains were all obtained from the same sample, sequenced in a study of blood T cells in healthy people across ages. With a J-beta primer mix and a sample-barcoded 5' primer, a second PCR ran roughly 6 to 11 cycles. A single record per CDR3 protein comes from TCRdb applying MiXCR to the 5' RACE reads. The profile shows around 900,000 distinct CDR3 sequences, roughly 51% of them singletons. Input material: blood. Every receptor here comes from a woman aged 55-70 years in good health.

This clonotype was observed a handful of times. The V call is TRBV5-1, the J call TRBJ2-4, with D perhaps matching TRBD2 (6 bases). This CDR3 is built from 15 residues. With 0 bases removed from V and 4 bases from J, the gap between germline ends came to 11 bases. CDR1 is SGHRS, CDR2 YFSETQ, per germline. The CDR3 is CASSLDGGTKNIQYF. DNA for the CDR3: TGCGCCAGCAGCTTGGACGGAGGGACGAAAAACATTCAGTACTTC.

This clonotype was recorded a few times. CDR3 nucleotide sequence: TGTGCCATCAGTGATCCTACTAGCTCGACAGATACGCAGTATTTT. The encoded protein is CAISDPTSSTDTQYF. The J gene is TRBJ2-3, the V gene TRBV10-3; possibly TRBD2 for D (6 bases). Germline lookup yields CDR1 ENHRY and CDR2 SYGVKD. This CDR3 has 15 residues. The V end lost 3 bases, the J end lost 3 bases, and 13 bases lay between the germline ends.

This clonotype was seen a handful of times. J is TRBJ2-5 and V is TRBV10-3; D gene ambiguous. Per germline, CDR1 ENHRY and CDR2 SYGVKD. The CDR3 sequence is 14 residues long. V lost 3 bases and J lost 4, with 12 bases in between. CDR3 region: CAISDARPGETQYF. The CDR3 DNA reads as TGTGCCATCAGTGACGCTCGACCCGGAGAGACCCAGTACTTC.

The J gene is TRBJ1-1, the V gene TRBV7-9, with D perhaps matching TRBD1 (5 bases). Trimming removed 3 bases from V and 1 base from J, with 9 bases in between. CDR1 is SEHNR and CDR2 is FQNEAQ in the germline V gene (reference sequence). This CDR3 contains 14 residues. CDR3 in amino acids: CASSFNQGNTEAFF. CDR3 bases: TGTGCCAGCAGCTTTAATCAGGGGAACACTGAAGCTTTCTTT.

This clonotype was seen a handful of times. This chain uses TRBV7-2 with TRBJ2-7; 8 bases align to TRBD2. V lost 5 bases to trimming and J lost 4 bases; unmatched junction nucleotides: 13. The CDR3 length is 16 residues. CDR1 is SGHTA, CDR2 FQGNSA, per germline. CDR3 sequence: CASSPGQTSGPYEQYF. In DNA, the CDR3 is TGTGCCAGCAGCCCGGGCCAAACTAGCGGACCATACGAGCAGTACTTC.

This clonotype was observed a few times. The chain's CDR3 is CSARGPGGVYEQYF. The DNA of the CDR3 is TGCAGTGCTAGAGGGCCGGGCGGTGTCTACGAGCAGTACTTC. The chain is built from TRBV20-1 and TRBJ2-7; D ambiguous. Trimming took 1 base from V and 3 from J, leaving 13 bases between them. CDR3 length: 14 residues. Germline V lookup: CDR1 DFQATT, CDR2 SNEGSKA (reference sequence).

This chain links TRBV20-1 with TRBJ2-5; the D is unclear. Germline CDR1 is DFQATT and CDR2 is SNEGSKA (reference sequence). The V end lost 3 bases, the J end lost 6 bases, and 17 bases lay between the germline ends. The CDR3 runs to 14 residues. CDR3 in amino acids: CSASGLGTSKTQYF. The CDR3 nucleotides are TGCAGTGCTAGCGGTTTAGGTACCTCGAAGACCCAGTACTTC.